This TCR beta chain is drawn from a study of vaccination and CD4 T cells after COVID-19. Study context: Collection of post-vaccine samples followed dose two by a median around 70 days, spanning a range of 14 to 241. The cells were exposed to overlapping spike peptides originating from SARS-CoV-2, HCoV-NL63, HCoV-OC43 and HCoV-229E for stimulation. A CEFX pool, an HIV-1 Nef pool, or else no peptide went into the control cultures.

Sequenced with the Oncomine TCR Beta short-read assay was DNA taken from cultured CD4+ T cells. Extraction of genomic DNA was performed on cultured CD4+ T cells. TCRdb re-analysed the PCR reads in MiXCR, keeping a single row per CDR3 protein. The sample has fewer than 15,000 distinct CDR3 sequences; roughly 53% are singletons. The treatment: roughly 11-day PBMC culture with coronavirus spike peptide pools or control peptides (ViraFEST assay). On this clonotype: Its antigen is still unknown.

The CDR3 extends over 14 amino acids. V shed 2 bases, J shed 7 bases, and the junction held 4 bases outside the gene matches. CDR1 MNHNS and CDR2 SASEGT come from the germline V gene. The sequences come from CD4+ T cells from blood, cultured in vitro, collected before SARS-CoV-2 vaccination. This sequence was found in a human donor who had recovered from COVID-19. V and J are TRBV6-1 and TRBJ1-4; 7 bases match TRBD1. The CDR3 nucleotides are TGTGCCAGCAGTGAACAGGGGGGGGGTGAAAAACTGTTTTTT. Translation gives CASSEQGGGEKLFF.